Each of the 12 T cell receptor beta chains below was sequenced from the same sample in a study of control samples from healthy donors and cancer patients. Profiling relied on immunoSEQ multiplex PCR, and the TCRdb table lists in-frame clones only, not all of them. Among roughly 84,000 clones, about nine tenths were seen once, and the ten largest hold more than 7%. Sequencing was done on a sample of blood. All receptors come from a man in his fifties or sixties in good health.

This clone came up a few times. The gene calls are TRBV4-2 and TRBJ2-3; TRBD2 aligns across 8 bases. The J segment lost 4 bases and the V segment lost 3 bases, leaving 12 bases of the junction unmatched. CDR1 and CDR2 from the germline V gene are LGHNA and YNFKEQ. The CDR3 has 17 residues. Here the CDR3 DNA reads TGTGCCAGCAGCCAGAGCGGACTAGCTGGTTTGGCAGATACGCAGTATTTT. It yields the protein CASSQSGLAGLADTQYF.

The V gene is TRBV15, the J gene TRBJ1-6; D gene unclear. V was trimmed by 3 bases and J by 6 bases, leaving 0 bases between them. The CDR3 loop spans 11 amino acids. Germline lookup yields CDR1 LNHNV and CDR2 YYDKDF (reference sequence). The CDR3 nucleotides read TGTGCCACCAGCAGTAATTCACCCCTCCACTTT. Its protein product is CATSSNSPLHF.

The chain is built from TRBV9 and TRBJ1-2; possibly TRBD1 for D (5 bases). This CDR3 has 14 amino acids. Germline V gene lookup returns CDR1 SGDLS and CDR2 YYNGEE. Trimming pared 4 bases from V and 2 bases from J, leaving 12 bases between. CDR3 residues: CASSRGDANYGYTF. Here the CDR3 DNA reads TGTGCCAGCAGCCGGGGGGACGCCAACTATGGCTACACCTTC.

This chain joins TRBV5-6 and TRBJ1-2; 8 bases align to TRBD1. In germline, CDR1 is SGHDT, CDR2 YYEEEE. Losses at the gene ends were 5 bases for V and 4 bases for J; bases not matched to a gene: 10. This CDR3 region has 15 residues. CDR3 loop: CASSSLLTGGYGYTF. For the CDR3, the DNA is TGTGCCAGCAGTTCCCTCCTCACAGGGGGCTATGGCTACACCTTC.

For this clone: At the DNA level, this CDR3 is encoded by other sequences in the same sample as well. This chain uses TRBV5-6 with TRBJ1-2; 8 bases are a match to TRBD1. J gave up 3 bases and V 5 bases, and 3 bases lay outside the gene matches. The germline V gene has CDR1 SGHDT and CDR2 YYEEEE. The CDR3 has 13 residues. This CDR3 is CASRPGGDYGYTF. The CDR3 DNA sequence: TGTGCCAGCAGGCCAGGGGGCGACTATGGCTACACCTTC.

The rearrangement links TRBV29-1 to TRBJ1-2; TRBD1 aligns across 7 bases. V trimming: 5 bases; J trimming: 4 bases; junction bases outside the gene matches: 7. The CDR3 has 13 amino acids. Germline V gene sequence: CDR1 SQVTM, CDR2 ANQGSEA. CDR3 coding DNA: TGCAGCGTTTCAACGGGACAGTCCTATGGCTACACCTTC. Translating it yields CSVSTGQSYGYTF.

V is TRBV20-1 and J is TRBJ2-3, with unresolved D. Deletions cut 3 bases from V and 5 bases from J, with 3 bases between. Germline CDR1 is DFQATT and CDR2 is SNEGSKA (reference sequence). The CDR3 consists of 10 residues. In nucleotides, the CDR3 is TGCAGTGCTAGCGAAGATACGCAGTATTTT. Its protein product is CSASEDTQYF.

The chain links TRBV2 to TRBJ1-6, with 7 bases fitting TRBD1. This CDR3 contains 13 residues. CDR1 SNHLY and CDR2 FYNNEI come from the germline V gene. Trimming at V came to 5 bases and at J to 7 bases, leaving 2 bases not matched to a gene. This CDR3 reads CASSQGGNSPLHF. The CDR3 nucleotides are TGTGCCAGCAGTCAGGGGGGAAATTCACCCCTCCACTTT.

V usage is TRBV6-5 and J usage is TRBJ2-1; 10 positions agree with TRBD1. Germline V lookup: CDR1 MNHEY, CDR2 SVGAGI. This CDR3 has 15 amino acids. Trimming took 5 bases from V and 1 from J; bases not matched to a gene: 2. The CDR3 region is CASSTGQGSYNEQFF. The CDR3 DNA reads as TGTGCCAGCAGTACGGGACAGGGGTCCTACAATGAGCAGTTCTTC.

This chain connects TRBV3-1 (or the pseudogene TRBV3-2) to TRBJ2-7, with a tentative D call TRBD2 (6 bases). CDR1 LGHDT and CDR2 YNNKEL come from the germline V gene (reference sequence). The CDR3 sequence is 18 residues long. Deletions cut 4 bases from V and 2 bases from J, with 24 bases between. In DNA form, the CDR3 reads TGTGCCAGCAGCCTCTTAGGAGGGGTCCGGGTCGAGACCTACGAGCAGTACTTC. Protein: CASSLLGGVRVETYEQYF.

This chain joins TRBV30 and TRBJ2-7; the match to TRBD2 covers 7 bases. V trimming: 2 bases; J trimming: 1 base; junction bases outside the gene matches: 5. The CDR3 consists of 14 residues. Per the germline V gene, CDR1 is GTSNPN and CDR2 is SVGIG (reference sequence). The CDR3 region has the DNA TGTGCCTGGAGTAACGGGGGGAGGTCCTACGAGCAGTACTTC. Translation: CAWSNGGRSYEQYF. The full variable domain, with the rest looked up from reference TRBV30 and TRBJ2-7, is SQTIHQWPATLVQPVGSPLSLECTVEGTSNPNLYWYRQAAGRGLQLLFYSVGIGQISSEVPQNLSASRPQDRQFILSSKKLLLSDSGFYLCAWSNGGRSYEQYFGPGTRLTVT.

The V and J genes are TRBV4-3 and TRBJ1-1; the D gene is possibly TRBD1 (5 bases). The V gene's germline CDR1 is LGHNA and CDR2 YSLEER. Trimming left V 1 base short and J 8 bases short, with 11 bases between. CDR3 length equals 13 residues. Here the CDR3 reads CASSQVGAGEAFF. The DNA for the CDR3 is TGCGCCAGCAGCCAAGTAGGGGCAGGGGAAGCTTTCTTT.